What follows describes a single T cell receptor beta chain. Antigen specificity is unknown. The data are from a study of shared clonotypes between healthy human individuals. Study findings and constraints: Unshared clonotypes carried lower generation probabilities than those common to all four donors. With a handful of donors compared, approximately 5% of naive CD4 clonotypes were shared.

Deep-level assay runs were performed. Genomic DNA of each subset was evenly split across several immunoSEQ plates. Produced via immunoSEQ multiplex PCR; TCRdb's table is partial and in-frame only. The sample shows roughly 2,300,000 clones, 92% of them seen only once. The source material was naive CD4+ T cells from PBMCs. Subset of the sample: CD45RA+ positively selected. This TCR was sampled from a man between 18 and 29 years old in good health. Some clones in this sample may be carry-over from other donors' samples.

The CDR3 reads CASSVDGVGDTEAFF. CDR3 DNA: TGTGCCAGCAGCGTGGATGGTGTCGGAGACACTGAAGCTTTCTTT. The chain recombines TRBV9 with TRBJ1-1; no reliable D call. Looked up from germline, CDR1 is SGDLS and CDR2 is YYNGEE. With 2 bases removed from V and 3 bases from J, the gap between germline ends came to 14 bases. The CDR3 totals 15 residues.